Below are 3 T cell receptor beta chains sequenced from a single sample in a study of cytomegalovirus exposure and HLA in healthy donors listed by TCRdb under 2017. Receptors were amplified or captured by the immunoSEQ multiplex PCR assay. A mixture of 60 forward primers for TCR Vbeta segments and 13 reverse primers for TCR Jbeta segments was used in the multiplex PCR. TCRdb retrieved this table from immuneACCESS and kept in-frame rearrangements only. Not all clones are present; in checked studies, unresolved V genes account for under half, and no reason is known for the remainder. The sample yields around 180,000 clones; 75% to 85% were counted once. The ten largest account for around 2.1% of the sample. Sequencing input: PBMCs. These receptors all stem from a woman in her late teens or twenties in good health and CMV-seropositive.

The chain carries TRBV4-1 and TRBJ1-1, with 8 bases fitting TRBD1. From germline, CDR1 is MGHRA and CDR2 YSYEKL. With 4 bases clipped from V and 1 base from J, the junction kept 2 bases outside the gene matches. This CDR3 has 14 amino acids. The CDR3 region is CASSLGQGNTEAFF. The CDR3 DNA reads TGCGCCAGCAGCCTAGGACAGGGGAACACTGAAGCTTTCTTT.

This chain links TRBV9 with TRBJ2-3, with 10 bases fitting TRBD2. The V segment lost 2 bases and the J segment 6 bases; nucleotides outside the gene matches: 9. Per the germline V gene, CDR1 is SGDLS and CDR2 is YYNGEE. The CDR3 has 16 residues. CDR3 sequence: CASSVARLTSGDTQYF. The DNA of the CDR3 is TGTGCCAGCAGCGTCGCGAGGTTGACTAGCGGGGATACGCAGTATTTT.

The chain is built from TRBV6-6 and TRBJ2-2; D is possibly TRBD1 (7 bases). CDR3 length: 15 residues. CDR1 is MNHNY, CDR2 SVGAGI, per germline (reference sequence). The V end lost 11 bases, the J end lost 0 bases, and 16 bases lay between the germline ends. CDR3 nucleotide sequence: TGTGCCGGAGGGACTGGGACAGCGAACACCGGGGAGCTGTTTTTT. Amino acids: CAGGTGTANTGELFF.